This entry concerns a single T cell receptor beta chain. Per the original data handling: Cell counts per sample came from amplifying reference gene primers. Clones were read by immunoSEQ multiplex PCR, and TCRdb kept only the in-frame ones, dropping some. From that table come the V and J calls and clone size; the DNA was used to work out D and trimming. The table includes about 250,000 clones, about nine tenths detected once. The data are from a study of blood T cell repertoires in COVID-19. The V gene's germline CDR1 is SGHTA and CDR2 FQGNSA. The CDR3 totals 17 residues. Germline trimming cut 2 bases from V and 1 base from J; bases unmatched to any gene: 4. The study drew participants aged roughly 18 to 89 years from 20 to 30 US areas. Participants reported their clinical history, and cohort assignment relied on those reports. Recovered status applied to Cohort 3 donors who had two consecutive negative PCRs. It also applied to those with clearance or with symptom resolution.

This clonotype originated in a man aged 40-49 years who had recovered from COVID-19. The chain links TRBV7-2 to TRBJ2-1, with 11 nucleotides matching TRBD1. Input material: PBMCs or T cells enriched from blood (not recorded which). The CDR3 DNA follows: TGTGCCAGCAGCTTACGGACAGGGGGCGGGTCCTACAATGAGCAGTTCTTC. As protein: CASSLRTGGGSYNEQFF.